The 27 T cell receptor beta chains below all came from one sample that was sequenced in a study of blood T cells in healthy people across ages. The authors ran a second PCR of about 7 to 11 cycles using a sample-barcoded 5' primer and a J-beta primer mix. TCRdb re-called the 5' RACE reads through MiXCR, storing one row per CDR3 protein. The data show 750,000 to 1,000,000 distinct CDR3 sequences, 25% to 35% seen once. These data were also filed under a second study, of T cells of mothers and their children.

The material sequenced was blood. These receptors were collected from a woman aged 40-49 years in good health.

In its sample, this clonotype was seen a few times. The chain employs TRBV28 and TRBJ2-7; perhaps TRBD2 as D (6 bases). Germline values: CDR1 MDHEN, CDR2 SYDVKM. The CDR3 has 14 residues. V was cut by 6 bases and J by 2 bases, with 14 bases left in between. The CDR3 here is CASRYLSGPYEQYF. The CDR3 coding sequence is TGTGCCAGCAGGTATCTTAGCGGCCCCTACGAGCAGTACTTC.

A few counts support this clonotype. V and J are TRBV6-6 and TRBJ2-4; D perhaps matches TRBD2 (5 bases). The better agreement between TRBJ2-7 and the DNA end casts doubt on the J call. The CDR3 consists of 17 residues. Germline CDR1 and CDR2: MNHNY and SVGAGI (reference sequence). The CDR3 DNA reads as TGTGCCAGCAGTTACTCTAGCCCCGGGGTTGCCCCCTACGAGCAGTACTTC. Its translation is CASSYSSPGVAPYEQYF.

The chain combines TRBV5-1 with TRBJ2-6; D is perhaps TRBD2 (5 bases). In germline, CDR1 is SGHRS, CDR2 YFSETQ. The CDR3 extends over 15 amino acids. The ends were cut back, 4 bases at V and 1 base at J, with 9 bases in the middle. CDR3 protein: CASSERASGANVLTF. In nucleotides, the CDR3 is TGCGCCAGCAGCGAGAGGGCATCTGGGGCCAACGTCCTGACTTTC.

The table lists this clonotype with a few counts. V is TRBV20-1 and J is TRBJ1-4; 7 bases agree with TRBD1. Germline CDR1 DFQATT, CDR2 SNEGSKA (reference sequence). This CDR3 spans 12 amino acids. With V trimmed by 4 bases and J by 5 bases, 1 base remained unmatched. The chain's CDR3 is CSATQGNEKLFF. DNA of the CDR3: TGCAGTGCTACACAGGGGAATGAAAAACTGTTTTTT.

The table lists this clonotype with many counts. The rearrangement links TRBV12-3 or TRBV12-4 to TRBJ1-5; the D is unclear. With 0 bases removed from V and 1 base from J, the gap between germline ends came to 4 bases. The CDR3 totals 14 residues. This chain's CDR3 is CASSLARSNQPQHF. CDR3 DNA: TGTGCCAGCAGTTTAGCGCGGAGCAATCAGCCCCAGCATTTT.

V is TRBV7-2 and J is TRBJ1-4; 9 nucleotides match TRBD1. The V segment lost 5 bases and the J segment 7 bases; nucleotides outside the gene matches: 5. This CDR3 has 14 amino acids. Germline assignment: CDR1 SGHTA and CDR2 FQGNSA. The CDR3 spells CASSPDRGSEKLFF. CDR3 sequence (DNA): TGTGCCAGCAGCCCCGACAGGGGGAGTGAAAAACTGTTTTTT. Full variable domain (remainder filled in from reference TRBV7-2 and TRBJ1-4): GAGVSQSPSNKVTEKGKDVELRCDPISGHTALYWYRQSLGQGLEFLIYFQGNSAPDKSGLPSDRFSAERTGGSVSTLTIQRTQQEDSAVYLCASSPDRGSEKLFFGSGTQLSVL.

The gene calls are TRBV5-1 and TRBJ2-3, with 7 nucleotides matching TRBD2. The CDR3 sequence is 15 residues long. Germline lookup yields CDR1 SGHRS and CDR2 YFSETQ. V was pared by 6 bases and J by 5 bases, with 12 bases of the junction left unmatched. As DNA, the CDR3 is TGCGCCAGCAACCCTAGCGGTACAGTAGGAGATACGCAGTATTTT. Its translation: CASNPSGTVGDTQYF. Using reference TRBV5-1 and TRBJ2-3 for the parts outside the CDR3, the full variable domain is KAGVTQTPRYLIKTRGQQVTLSCSPISGHRSVSWYQQTPGQGLQFLFEYFSETQRNKGNFPGRFSGRQFSNSRSEMNVSTLELGDSALYLCASNPSGTVGDTQYFGPGTRLTVL.

This clonotype was found a few times. This chain joins TRBV7-9 and TRBJ2-7; TRBD2 might be the D (6 bases). In germline, CDR1 is SEHNR, CDR2 FQNEAQ (reference sequence). There are 14 residues in the CDR3. V gave up 1 base and J gave up 6 bases, with 13 bases separating them. This chain's CDR3 is CASSLVSLALEQYF. In nucleotides, the CDR3 is TGTGCCAGCAGCTTAGTAAGCCTAGCGCTCGAGCAGTACTTC.

The V call is TRBV7-8, the J call TRBJ2-1; 9 nucleotides line up with TRBD2. J was trimmed by 7 bases and V by 1 base; bases with no gene match: 8. CDR1 is SGHVS and CDR2 is FQNEAQ in the germline V gene. There are 16 residues in the CDR3. This CDR3 is CASSLEAGLARNEQFF. In nucleotides, the CDR3 is TGTGCCAGCAGCTTAGAGGCGGGACTAGCAAGGAATGAGCAGTTCTTC.

This clonotype came up a few times. V and J are TRBV4-1 and TRBJ2-7, with 7 bases aligning to TRBD1. Germline loops: CDR1 MGHRA, CDR2 YSYEKL. This CDR3 region has 16 residues. Unmatched junction bases numbered 8, after V lost 0 bases and J lost 3 bases. CDR3 in amino acids: CASSQDSRQGYYEQYF. Written as DNA, the CDR3 is TGCGCCAGCAGCCAAGACTCGAGACAGGGCTACTACGAGCAGTACTTC.

As to this clonotype: Since a much larger clone is just one base distant, this may be a read error. The chain joins TRBV6-5 to TRBJ2-5; 15 positions match TRBD2. Germline values: CDR1 MNHEY, CDR2 SVGAGI. Trimming at V came to 5 bases and at J to 11 bases, leaving 12 bases not matched to a gene. CDR3 length: 16 residues. The CDR3 DNA is TGTGCCAGCAGTAGGACTAGCGGGGGGGTATACAATGAGCAGTACTTC. This translates into CASSRTSGGVYNEQYF.

Many counts were recorded for this clonotype. V and J are TRBV24-1 and TRBJ2-4, with D possibly matching TRBD1 (7 bases). The V end lost 0 bases, the J end lost 15 bases, and 38 bases lay between the germline ends. The CDR3 spans 21 residues. CDR1 KGHDR and CDR2 SFDVKD come from the germline V gene. The CDR3 loop reads CATSDLYSMCETAGGPRSGYF. CDR3 bases: TGTGCCACCAGTGATTTGTATTCGATGTGTGAAACGGCAGGGGGGCCCAGAAGTGGGTACTTC.

The chain combines TRBV12-3 or TRBV12-4 with TRBJ1-6; D gene uncertain. CDR3 length equals 12 residues. Trimming took 4 bases from V and 11 from J, leaving 9 bases between them. This CDR3 is CASSSNVPPLHF. Written as DNA, the CDR3 is TGTGCCAGCAGTTCAAATGTGCCACCCCTCCACTTT.

The table lists this clonotype with many counts. The chain joins TRBV20-1 to TRBJ2-7, with TRBD2 matching 8 bases. The CDR3 loop spans 15 amino acids. The trim removed 1 base at V and 2 bases at J, leaving 7 bases unmatched. CDR1 is DFQATT, CDR2 SNEGSKA, per germline (reference sequence). The CDR3 loop reads CSARVGAGEPYEQYF. CDR3 sequence (DNA): TGCAGTGCTAGAGTAGGAGCGGGGGAACCCTACGAGCAGTACTTC.

With regard to this clonotype: Since no conserved phenylalanine or tryptophan closes the CDR3, a read error is the likely cause. This chain's CDR3 is CASSATGRQVDTQYL. In DNA, the CDR3 is TGTGCCAGCAGCGCCACCGGTAGGCAAGTAGATACGCAGTATCTT. The rearrangement uses TRBV5-4 and TRBJ2-3; D gene unclear. Germline loops: CDR1 SGHNT, CDR2 YYREEE (reference sequence). The CDR3 spans 15 residues. Between the trimmed V and J ends, which lost 4 bases and 5 bases, there was a span of 17 bases.

Notes on this clonotype: A much bigger clone sits one base away, suggesting this may be a read error. Since no conserved phenylalanine or tryptophan closes the CDR3, a read error is the likely cause. This chain uses TRBV13 with TRBJ1-5; D remains unclear. There are 12 residues in the CDR3. Germline CDR1 is PRHDT and CDR2 is FYEKMQ (reference sequence). The V gene lost 2 bases and the J gene lost 6 bases, with 5 bases spanning the gap. The CDR3 reads CASSLNRQPQHC. CDR3 bases: TGTGCCAGCAGCTTAAATCGTCAGCCCCAGCATTGT.

This clonotype was detected ten times or more. The chain is built from TRBV9 and TRBJ2-1; D uncertain. This CDR3 has 16 residues. V lost 0 bases, J lost 1 base, and 11 bases lay in between. From germline, CDR1 is SGDLS and CDR2 YYNGEE. The CDR3 sequence is CASSVVAAVSYNEQFF. The CDR3 coding sequence is TGTGCCAGCAGCGTAGTTGCGGCAGTTTCCTACAATGAGCAGTTCTTC.

This clonotype was found a few times. A much larger clone sits a single nucleotide away, making a read error possible. The J gene is TRBJ2-5, the V gene TRBV20-1; TRBD2 matches 10 bases. This CDR3 contains 15 residues. Germline CDR1 is DFQATT and CDR2 is SNEGSKA (reference sequence). The CDR3 DNA sequence: TGCAGTGCTAGCGGACTAGCGGATTTCCAAGAGGCCCAGTACTTC. The encoded protein is CSASGLADFQEAQYF.

The sample holds a few counts of this clonotype. V and J are TRBV5-1 and TRBJ2-1; 7 bases agree with TRBD1. This CDR3 is built from 17 residues. The germline gives CDR1 SGHRS, CDR2 YFSETQ. V gave up 4 bases and J gave up 7 bases; unmatched junction bases: 17. CDR3 sequence (DNA): TGCGCCAGCAGCCGAGGGCTGGGGGCCAGGGGGAAGAATGAGCAGTTCTTC. Translation gives CASSRGLGARGKNEQFF.

This clonotype was detected once. The genes are TRBV27 and TRBJ2-4; D remains unclear. The end of the DNA is better explained by TRBJ2-7, so the J call may be wrong. Germline CDR1 is MNHEY and CDR2 is SMNVEV (reference sequence). This CDR3 has 13 amino acids. This CDR3 reads CASSPSQRYEQYF. The CDR3, as DNA: TGTGCCAGCAGTCCAAGTCAGCGATACGAGCAGTACTTC.

This clonotype has ten or more counts. The gene calls are TRBV10-3 and TRBJ1-5; 10 positions agree with TRBD1. Germline lookup yields CDR1 ENHRY and CDR2 SYGVKD. V shed 0 bases, J shed 5 bases, and the junction held 1 base outside the gene matches. This CDR3 region has 15 residues. In nucleotides, the CDR3 is TGTGCCATCAGTGAGTCGGACAGGGGGGATCAGCCCCAGCATTTT. Translating gives CAISESDRGDQPQHF.

In its sample, this clonotype was seen many times. The rearrangement joins TRBV20-1 to TRBJ1-2; D gene ambiguous. CDR1 and CDR2 from the germline V gene are DFQATT and SNEGSKA (reference sequence). The germline V and J ends were trimmed by 6 bases and 2 bases, with 10 bases remaining between them. The CDR3 length is 12 residues. The CDR3 bases are TGCAGTGCCAAAGTTATGAACTATGGCTACACCTTC. As protein: CSAKVMNYGYTF.

This clonotype was seen repeatedly, ten times or more. The chain is built from TRBV6-5 and TRBJ2-1; 9 bases match TRBD1. The J segment lost 4 bases and the V segment lost 2 bases, leaving 6 bases of the junction unmatched. CDR1 and CDR2 from the germline V gene are MNHEY and SVGAGI. The CDR3 runs to 16 residues. CDR3 sequence reads: CASSYTGTGTYNEQFF. As DNA, the CDR3 is TGTGCCAGCAGTTACACCGGGACAGGGACTTACAATGAGCAGTTCTTC.

The V gene is TRBV5-1, the J gene TRBJ1-1; D possibly corresponds to TRBD1 (6 bases). The CDR3 loop spans 15 amino acids. Deletions cut 7 bases from V and 0 bases from J, with 16 bases between. Germline CDR1 reads SGHRS; CDR2 reads YFSETQ. CDR3 protein: CASGKTGDLNTEAFF. The CDR3 DNA reads TGCGCCAGCGGCAAGACAGGAGATCTGAACACTGAAGCTTTCTTT.

This clonotype occurred many times. CDR3 residues: CASGLKETQYF. CDR3 bases: TGTGCCAGTGGACTAAAAGAGACCCAGTACTTC. The chain combines TRBV27 with TRBJ2-5; D may be TRBD2 (6 bases). Germline V CDR1 and CDR2: MNHEY, SMNVEV (reference sequence). V was trimmed by 9 bases and J by 3 bases, leaving 8 bases between them. This CDR3 comprises 11 residues.

The chain is built from TRBV7-2 and TRBJ2-3; 7 nucleotides line up with TRBD1. V was pared by 4 bases and J by 1 base, with 8 bases of the junction left unmatched. This CDR3 is 16 amino acids long. In germline, CDR1 is SGHTA, CDR2 FQGNSA. The chain's CDR3 is CASSSKGTVGTDTQYF. The CDR3 bases are TGTGCCAGCAGCTCCAAGGGGACAGTGGGCACAGATACGCAGTATTTT. The full variable domain, its missing parts supplied by reference TRBV7-2 and TRBJ2-3, is GAGVSQSPSNKVTEKGKDVELRCDPISGHTALYWYRQSLGQGLEFLIYFQGNSAPDKSGLPSDRFSAERTGGSVSTLTIQRTQQEDSAVYLCASSSKGTVGTDTQYFGPGTRLTVL.

This clonotype was counted only a few times. The chain couples TRBV7-9 to TRBJ2-7, with TRBD1 matching over 11 bases. CDR3 length: 15 amino acids. The V and J ends lost 6 bases and 2 bases, in that order; junction bases with no gene match: 6. Germline CDR1 and CDR2: SEHNR and FQNEAQ (reference sequence). The CDR3: CASSSGTGGTYEQYF. CDR3 nucleotides: TGTGCCAGCAGTTCCGGGACAGGGGGGACCTACGAGCAGTACTTC. Full variable domain (rest looked up from reference TRBV7-9 and TRBJ2-7): DTGVSQNPRHKITKRGQNVTFRCDPISEHNRLYWYRQTLGQGPEFLTYFQNEAQLEKSRLLSDRFSAERPKGSFSTLEIQRTEQGDSAMYLCASSSGTGGTYEQYFGPGTRLTVT.